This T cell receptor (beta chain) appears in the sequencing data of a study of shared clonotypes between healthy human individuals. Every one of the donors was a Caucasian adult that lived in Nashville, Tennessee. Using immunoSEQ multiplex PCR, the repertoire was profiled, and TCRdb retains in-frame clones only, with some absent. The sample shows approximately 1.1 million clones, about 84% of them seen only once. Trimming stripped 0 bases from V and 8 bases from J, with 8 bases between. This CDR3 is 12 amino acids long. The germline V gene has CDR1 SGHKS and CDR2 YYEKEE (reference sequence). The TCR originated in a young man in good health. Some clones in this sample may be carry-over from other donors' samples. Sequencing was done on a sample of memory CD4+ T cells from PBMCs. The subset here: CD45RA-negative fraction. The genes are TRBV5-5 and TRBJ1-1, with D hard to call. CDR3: CASSLVVMEAFF. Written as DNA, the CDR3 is TGTGCCAGCAGCTTGGTTGTGATGGAAGCTTTCTTT.